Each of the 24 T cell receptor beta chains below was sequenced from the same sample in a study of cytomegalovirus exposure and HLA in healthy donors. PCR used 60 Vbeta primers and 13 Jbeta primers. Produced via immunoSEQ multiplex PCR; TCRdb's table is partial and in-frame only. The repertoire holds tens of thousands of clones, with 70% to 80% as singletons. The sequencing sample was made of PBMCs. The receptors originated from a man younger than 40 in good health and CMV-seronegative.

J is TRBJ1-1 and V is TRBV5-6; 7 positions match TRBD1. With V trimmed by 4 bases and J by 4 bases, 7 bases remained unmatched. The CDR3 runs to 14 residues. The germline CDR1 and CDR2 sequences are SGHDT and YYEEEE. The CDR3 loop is CASSIQTGFTEAFF. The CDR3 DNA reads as TGTGCCAGCAGCATACAGACAGGGTTCACTGAAGCTTTCTTT.

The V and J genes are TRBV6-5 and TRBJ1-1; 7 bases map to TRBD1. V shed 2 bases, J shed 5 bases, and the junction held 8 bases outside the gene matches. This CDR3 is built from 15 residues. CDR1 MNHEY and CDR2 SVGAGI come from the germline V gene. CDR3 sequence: CASSYDGQVGTEAFF. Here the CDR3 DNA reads TGTGCCAGCAGTTACGACGGACAGGTTGGAACTGAAGCTTTCTTT.

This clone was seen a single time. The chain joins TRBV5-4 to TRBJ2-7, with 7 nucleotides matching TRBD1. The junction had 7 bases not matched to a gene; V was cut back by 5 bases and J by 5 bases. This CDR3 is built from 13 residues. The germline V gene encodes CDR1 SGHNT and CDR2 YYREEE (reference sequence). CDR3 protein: CASRSKTGDEQYF. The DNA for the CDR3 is TGTGCCAGCAGATCGAAAACAGGGGACGAGCAGTACTTC.

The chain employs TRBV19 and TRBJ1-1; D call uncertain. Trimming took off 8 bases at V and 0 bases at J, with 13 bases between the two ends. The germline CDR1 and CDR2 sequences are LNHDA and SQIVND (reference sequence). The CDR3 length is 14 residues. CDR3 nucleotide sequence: TGTGCCAGTTTTCAGTACCCAATGAACACTGAAGCTTTCTTT. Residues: CASFQYPMNTEAFF.

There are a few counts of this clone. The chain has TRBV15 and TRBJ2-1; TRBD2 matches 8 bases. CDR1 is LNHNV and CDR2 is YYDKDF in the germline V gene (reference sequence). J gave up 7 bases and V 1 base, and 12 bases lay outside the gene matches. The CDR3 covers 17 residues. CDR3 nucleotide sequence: TGTGCCACCAGCAGAGTCGGTACGGGAGGGCCAAAGAATGAGCAGTTCTTC. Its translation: CATSRVGTGGPKNEQFF.

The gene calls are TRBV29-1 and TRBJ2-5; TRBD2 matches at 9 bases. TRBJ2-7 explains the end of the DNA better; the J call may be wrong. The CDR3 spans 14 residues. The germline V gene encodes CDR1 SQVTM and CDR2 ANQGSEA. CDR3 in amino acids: CSVAASGTPAEQYF. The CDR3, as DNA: TGCAGCGTTGCGGCTAGCGGGACTCCAGCCGAGCAGTACTTC.

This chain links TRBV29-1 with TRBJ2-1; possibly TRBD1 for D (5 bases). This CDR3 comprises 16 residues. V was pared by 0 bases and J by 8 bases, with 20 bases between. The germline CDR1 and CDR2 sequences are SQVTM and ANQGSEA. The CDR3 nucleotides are TGCAGCGTTGAAGAGGTATGGGGCCGGTCGGTCTATGAGCAGTTCTTC. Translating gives CSVEEVWGRSVYEQFF.

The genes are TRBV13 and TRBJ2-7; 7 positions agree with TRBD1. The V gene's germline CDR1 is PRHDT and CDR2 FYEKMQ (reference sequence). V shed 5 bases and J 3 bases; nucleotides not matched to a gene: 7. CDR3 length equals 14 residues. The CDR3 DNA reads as TGTGCCAGCAGCGTAAGCCGGGACAGCTACGAGCAGTACTTC. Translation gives CASSVSRDSYEQYF.

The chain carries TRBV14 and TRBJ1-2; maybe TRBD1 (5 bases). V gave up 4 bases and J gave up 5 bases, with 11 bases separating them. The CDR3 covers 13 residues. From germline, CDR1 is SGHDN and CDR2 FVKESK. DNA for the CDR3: TGTGCCAGCAGCCTAAACGGGGGTTATGGCTACACCTTC. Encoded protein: CASSLNGGYGYTF.

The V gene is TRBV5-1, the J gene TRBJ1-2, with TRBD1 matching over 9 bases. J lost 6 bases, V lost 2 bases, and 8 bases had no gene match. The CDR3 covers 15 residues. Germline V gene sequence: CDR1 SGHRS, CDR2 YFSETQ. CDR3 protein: CASSFGDRVLHGYTF. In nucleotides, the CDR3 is TGCGCCAGCAGCTTTGGGGACAGGGTCCTTCATGGCTACACCTTC.

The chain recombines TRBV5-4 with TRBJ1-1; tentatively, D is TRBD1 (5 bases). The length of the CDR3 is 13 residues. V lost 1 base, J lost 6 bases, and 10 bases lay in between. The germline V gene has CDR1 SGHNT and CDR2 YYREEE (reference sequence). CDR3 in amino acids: CASSLFRAAEAFF. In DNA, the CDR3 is TGTGCCAGCAGCTTGTTCAGGGCGGCTGAAGCTTTCTTT.

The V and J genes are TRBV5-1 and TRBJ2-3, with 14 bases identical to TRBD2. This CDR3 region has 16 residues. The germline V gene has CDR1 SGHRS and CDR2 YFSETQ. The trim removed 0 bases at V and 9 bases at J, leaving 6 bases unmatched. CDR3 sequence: CASSLGLAGGQGTQYF. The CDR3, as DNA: TGCGCCAGCAGCTTGGGACTAGCGGGAGGGCAGGGCACGCAGTATTTT.

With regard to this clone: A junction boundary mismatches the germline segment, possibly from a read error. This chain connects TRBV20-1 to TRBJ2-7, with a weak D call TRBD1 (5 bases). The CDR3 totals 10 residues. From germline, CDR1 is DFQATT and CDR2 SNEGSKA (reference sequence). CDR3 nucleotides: TGCAGGGCTAGTCTAACAGGAGAGTACTTC. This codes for CRASLTGEYF.

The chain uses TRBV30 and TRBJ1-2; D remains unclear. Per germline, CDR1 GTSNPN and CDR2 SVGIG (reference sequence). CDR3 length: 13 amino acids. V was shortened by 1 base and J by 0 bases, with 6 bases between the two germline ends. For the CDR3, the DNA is TGTGCCTGGAGTGGAGGGACTAACTATGGCTACACCTTC. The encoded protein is CAWSGGTNYGYTF.

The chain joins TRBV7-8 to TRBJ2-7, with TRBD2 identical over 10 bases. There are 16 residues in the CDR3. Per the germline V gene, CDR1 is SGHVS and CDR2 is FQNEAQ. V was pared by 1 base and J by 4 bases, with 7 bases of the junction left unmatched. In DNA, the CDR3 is TGTGCCAGCAGCTTAGTCCCAGCGGGAGGGTTTTACGAGCAGTACTTC. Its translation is CASSLVPAGGFYEQYF. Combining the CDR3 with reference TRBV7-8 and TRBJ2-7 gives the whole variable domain GAGVSQSPRYKVAKRGQDVALRCDPISGHVSLFWYQQALGQGPEFLTYFQNEAQLDKSGLPSDRFFAERPEGSVSTLKIQRTQQEDSAVYLCASSLVPAGGFYEQYFGPGTRLTVT.

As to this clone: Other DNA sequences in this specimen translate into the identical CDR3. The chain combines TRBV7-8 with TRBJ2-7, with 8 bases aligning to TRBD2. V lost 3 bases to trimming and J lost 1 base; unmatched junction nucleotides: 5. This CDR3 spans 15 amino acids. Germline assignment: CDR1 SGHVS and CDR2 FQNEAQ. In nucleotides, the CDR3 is TGTGCCAGCAGCTTGGGTTTAGCGGGATCCTACGAGCAGTACTTC. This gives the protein CASSLGLAGSYEQYF.

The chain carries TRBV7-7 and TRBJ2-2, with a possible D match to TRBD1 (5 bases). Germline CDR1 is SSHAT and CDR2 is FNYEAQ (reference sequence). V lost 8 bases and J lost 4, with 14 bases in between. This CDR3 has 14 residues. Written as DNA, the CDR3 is TGTGCCAGCGGGGCTGTTTTGAGCACCGGGGAGCTGTTTTTT. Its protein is CASGAVLSTGELFF.

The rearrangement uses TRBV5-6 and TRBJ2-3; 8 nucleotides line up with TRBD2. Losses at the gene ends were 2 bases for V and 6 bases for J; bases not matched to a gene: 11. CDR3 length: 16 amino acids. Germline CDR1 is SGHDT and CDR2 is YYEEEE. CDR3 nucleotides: TGTGCCAGCAGCTTCTCGGGCGGGAGGATCAGGGATACGCAGTATTTT. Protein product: CASSFSGGRIRDTQYF.

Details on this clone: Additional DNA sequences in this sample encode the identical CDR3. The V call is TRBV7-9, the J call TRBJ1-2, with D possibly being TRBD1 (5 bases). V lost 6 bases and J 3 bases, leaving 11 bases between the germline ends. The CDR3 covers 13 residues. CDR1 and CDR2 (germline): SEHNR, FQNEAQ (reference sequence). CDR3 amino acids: CASSSWGDYGYTF. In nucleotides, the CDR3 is TGTGCCAGCAGTTCGTGGGGGGACTATGGCTACACCTTC.

CDR3 DNA: TGTGCCAGTAGTCTTGGACAGGGGGCGCGGGAGACCCAGTACTTC. Translating it yields CASSLGQGARETQYF. V usage is TRBV19 and J usage is TRBJ2-5; 11 bases are a match to TRBD1. Trimming took 5 bases from V and 5 from J; bases not matched to a gene: 7. Per the germline V gene, CDR1 is LNHDA and CDR2 is SQIVND (reference sequence). This CDR3 spans 15 amino acids.

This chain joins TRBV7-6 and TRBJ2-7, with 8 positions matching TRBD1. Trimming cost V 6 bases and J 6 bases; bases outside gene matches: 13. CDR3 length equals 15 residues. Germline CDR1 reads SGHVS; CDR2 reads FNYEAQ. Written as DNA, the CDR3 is TGTGCCAGCAGTTCATACCGGACAGGGTTGAGCGAGCAGTACTTC. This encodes CASSSYRTGLSEQYF.

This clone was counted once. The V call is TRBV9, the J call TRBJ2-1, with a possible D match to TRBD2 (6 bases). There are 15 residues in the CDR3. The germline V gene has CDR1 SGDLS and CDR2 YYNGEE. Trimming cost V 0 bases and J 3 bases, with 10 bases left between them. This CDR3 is CASSVALGGYNEQFF. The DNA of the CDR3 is TGTGCCAGCAGCGTAGCTCTGGGGGGCTACAATGAGCAGTTCTTC.

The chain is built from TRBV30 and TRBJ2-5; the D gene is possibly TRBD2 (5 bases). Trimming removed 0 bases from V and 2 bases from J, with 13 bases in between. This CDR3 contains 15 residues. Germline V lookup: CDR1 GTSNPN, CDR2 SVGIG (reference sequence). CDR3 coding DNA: TGTGCCTGGAGTGTAAATCGGCGGGTGCAAGAGACCCAGTACTTC. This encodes CAWSVNRRVQETQYF. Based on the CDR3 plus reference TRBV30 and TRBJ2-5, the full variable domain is SQTIHQWPATLVQPVGSPLSLECTVEGTSNPNLYWYRQAAGRGLQLLFYSVGIGQISSEVPQNLSASRPQDRQFILSSKKLLLSDSGFYLCAWSVNRRVQETQYFGPGTRLLVL.

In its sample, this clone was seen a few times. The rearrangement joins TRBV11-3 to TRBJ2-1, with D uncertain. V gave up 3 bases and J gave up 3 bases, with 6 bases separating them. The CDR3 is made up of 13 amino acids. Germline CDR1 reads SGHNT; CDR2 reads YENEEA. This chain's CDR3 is CASSFERYNEQFF. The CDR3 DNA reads TGTGCCAGCAGCTTTGAGCGCTACAATGAGCAGTTCTTC.